A single sample gave rise to the 26 T cell receptor beta chains below, sequenced in a study of blood T cell repertoires in COVID-19. TCRdb keeps only in-frame clones here, not all; method: immunoSEQ multiplex PCR. The table lists 250,000 to 300,000 clones, 91% of them singletons. Sequencing was carried out using PBMCs or T cells enriched from blood (not recorded which). All receptors derive from a human donor in a cohort exposed to, infected with or recovered from COVID-19 (not recorded which). The donor label of this sample is uncertain.

J is TRBJ2-3 and V is TRBV30, with 15 positions matching TRBD2. Germline trimming cut 3 bases from V and 7 bases from J; bases unmatched to any gene: 5. The CDR3 is 15 amino acids. Germline CDR1 is GTSNPN and CDR2 is SVGIG (reference sequence). This chain's CDR3 is CAWSAGTSGGNTQYF. CDR3 sequence (DNA): TGTGCCTGGAGCGCCGGGACTAGCGGGGGGAATACGCAGTATTTT.

The chain couples TRBV19 to TRBJ2-3; weak D call: TRBD1 (6 bases). Germline V gene sequence: CDR1 LNHDA, CDR2 SQIVND (reference sequence). The ends were cut back, 4 bases at V and 4 bases at J, with 12 bases in the middle. The CDR3 extends over 14 amino acids. This chain's CDR3 is CASSTTGSADTQYF. CDR3 bases: TGTGCCAGTAGTACGACAGGATCCGCAGATACGCAGTATTTT.

This clone was seen more than once but under ten times. The germline gene is not matched at one end of the junction; a read error may be the cause. J is TRBJ1-2 and V is TRBV6-4, with a tentative D call TRBD1 (6 bases). Germline-derived CDR1 and CDR2 are MRHNA and SNTAGT. The CDR3 has 11 residues. The DNA for the CDR3 is TGTGCCACTCATGCACAGGGAAGAATGGACTTC. It yields the protein CATHAQGRMDF.

The rearrangement joins TRBV6-5 to TRBJ1-5; 9 positions agree with TRBD1. This CDR3 comprises 15 residues. Germline V CDR1 and CDR2: MNHEY, SVGAGI. The V segment lost 6 bases and the J segment 4 bases; nucleotides outside the gene matches: 7. CDR3 region: CASSQSGTGNQPQHF. The CDR3 nucleotides read TGTGCCAGCAGCCAATCCGGGACAGGGAATCAGCCCCAGCATTTT.

This rearrangement joins TRBV7-9 to TRBJ2-1; 7 positions match TRBD2. Trimming took 5 bases from V and 3 from J; bases not matched to a gene: 4. CDR3 length: 14 residues. Germline CDR1 SEHNR, CDR2 FQNEAQ (reference sequence). As DNA, the CDR3 is TGTGCCAGCAGCCTAGGGGACTACTACAATGAGCAGTTCTTC. It codes for CASSLGDYYNEQFF.

The J gene is TRBJ2-7, the V gene TRBV5-1; weak D call: TRBD2 (5 bases). This CDR3 has 12 amino acids. Germline CDR1 is SGHRS and CDR2 is YFSETQ. V lost 0 bases, J lost 7 bases, and 8 bases lay in between. The CDR3: CASSLAGKEQYF. The CDR3 DNA reads TGCGCCAGCAGCTTGGCCGGGAAGGAGCAGTACTTC.

V usage is TRBV4-2 and J usage is TRBJ1-6; weak D call: TRBD1 (5 bases). From germline, CDR1 is LGHNA and CDR2 YNFKEQ. The CDR3 spans 18 residues. The V and J ends lost 2 bases and 0 bases respectively, with 14 bases between them. The CDR3 here is CASSQLRGGSSYNSPLHF. In DNA, the CDR3 is TGTGCCAGCAGCCAATTGCGGGGCGGGAGCTCCTATAATTCACCCCTCCACTTT.

The chain carries TRBV2 and TRBJ1-5, with D tentatively TRBD1 (6 bases). The germline gives CDR1 SNHLY, CDR2 FYNNEI. Trimming took off 7 bases at V and 6 bases at J, with 16 bases between the two ends. This CDR3 is built from 14 residues. The CDR3 bases are TGTGCCAGCAATTATCAGGGGATGGGTCAGCCCCAGCATTTT. This codes for CASNYQGMGQPQHF.

This chain connects TRBV27 to TRBJ1-4, with D perhaps matching TRBD1 (5 bases). Germline V lookup: CDR1 MNHEY, CDR2 SMNVEV (reference sequence). The CDR3 length is 15 residues. The ends were cut back, 4 bases at V and 6 bases at J, with 15 bases in the middle. The CDR3: CASSWRGEVHEKLFF. CDR3 in DNA: TGTGCCAGCAGTTGGAGAGGGGAGGTCCATGAAAAACTGTTTTTT. Based on the CDR3 plus reference TRBV27 and TRBJ1-4, the full variable domain is EAQVTQNPRYLITVTGKKLTVTCSQNMNHEYMSWYRQDPGLGLRQIYYSMNVEVTDKGDVPEGYKVSRKEKRNFPLILESPSPNQTSLYFCASSWRGEVHEKLFFGSGTQLSVL.

The chain employs TRBV24-1 and TRBJ2-7; 9 bases are shared with TRBD1. The germline V gene has CDR1 KGHDR and CDR2 SFDVKD. The CDR3 spans 17 residues. V gave up 3 bases and J gave up 0 bases; unmatched junction bases: 8. The CDR3 is CATSDAGTGRASYEQYF. In DNA form, the CDR3 reads TGTGCCACCAGTGATGCTGGGACAGGGAGAGCCTCCTACGAGCAGTACTTC.

The chain uses TRBV2 and TRBJ2-3; 10 nucleotides line up with TRBD2. The CDR3 is 15 amino acids. V was clipped by 6 bases and J by 0 bases; unmatched bases: 3. CDR1 SNHLY and CDR2 FYNNEI come from the germline V gene. The CDR3 region is CASSPGLASTDTQYF. The DNA of the CDR3 is TGTGCCAGCAGCCCGGGACTAGCGAGCACAGATACGCAGTATTTT.

This clone occurred a few times. This chain connects TRBV9 to TRBJ2-7; D perhaps matches TRBD2 (6 bases). The CDR3 runs 14 residues. CDR1 SGDLS and CDR2 YYNGEE come from the germline V gene. The ends were cut back, 0 bases at V and 2 bases at J, with 9 bases in the middle. The chain's CDR3 is CASSVGLDTYEQYF. The CDR3 DNA reads as TGTGCCAGCAGCGTAGGACTAGACACCTACGAGCAGTACTTC.

This chain links TRBV10-1 with TRBJ1-1; D gene unclear. This CDR3 is built from 15 residues. Germline CDR1 and CDR2: WNHNN and SYGVQD (reference sequence). V was clipped by 0 bases and J by 6 bases, with 14 bases between them. The CDR3 DNA follows: TGCGCCAGCAGTGAGTCTAGAGGGTTTGTGGCTGAAGCTTTCTTT. As protein: CASSESRGFVAEAFF.

The chain links TRBV13 to TRBJ2-3; weak D call: TRBD2 (6 bases). The CDR3 has 16 residues. Germline lookup yields CDR1 PRHDT and CDR2 FYEKMQ (reference sequence). The V end was cut by 0 bases, the J end by 4 bases, with 14 bases between. In nucleotides, the CDR3 is TGTGCCAGCAGCTTAGGCAGAGGAGGAGGGGCAGATACGCAGTATTTT. It is translated as CASSLGRGGGADTQYF.

The chain combines TRBV3-1 (or the pseudogene TRBV3-2) with TRBJ2-5; D is perhaps TRBD2 (6 bases). Germline V CDR1 and CDR2: LGHDT, YNNKEL (reference sequence). CDR3 size: 14 residues. V was clipped by 4 bases and J by 5 bases, with 14 bases between them. In DNA form, the CDR3 reads TGTGCCAGCAGCCGACTAGGAAAGGCCGAGACCCAGTACTTC. Amino acid sequence: CASSRLGKAETQYF.

The J gene is TRBJ1-6, the V gene TRBV11-2; 8 positions agree with TRBD1. The CDR3 is made up of 16 amino acids. Trimming took 5 bases from V and 5 from J; bases not matched to a gene: 8. CDR1 SGHAT and CDR2 FQNNGV come from the germline V gene. The CDR3 bases are TGTGCCAGCAGCCTATACCCGACAGGGGATAATTCACCCCTCCACTTT. Protein: CASSLYPTGDNSPLHF.

The table lists this clone with a count of one. The rearrangement links TRBV7-3 to TRBJ2-7, with TRBD2 matching over 10 bases. Per the germline V gene, CDR1 is SGHTA and CDR2 is FQGTGA. V lost 11 bases to trimming and J lost 4 bases; unmatched junction nucleotides: 11. The CDR3 runs to 14 residues. CDR3 residues: CAGTTTSGVYEQYF. CDR3 in DNA: TGTGCCGGGACTACTACTAGCGGGGTATACGAGCAGTACTTC.

The rearrangement joins TRBV7-2 to TRBJ2-1; TRBD2 matches 10 bases. Trimming removed 1 base from V and 12 bases from J; junction bases left unmatched: 9. CDR1 is SGHTA, CDR2 FQGNSA, per germline. The CDR3 has 15 amino acids. The CDR3 sequence is CASSLGPSGGYRQFF. In DNA form, the CDR3 reads TGTGCCAGCAGCTTAGGGCCTAGCGGGGGTTATAGGCAGTTCTTC.

V usage is TRBV30 and J usage is TRBJ1-4; D is possibly TRBD1 (6 bases). V was trimmed by 5 bases and J by 4 bases, leaving 11 bases between them. The germline V gene encodes CDR1 GTSNPN and CDR2 SVGIG (reference sequence). CDR3 length: 13 amino acids. The DNA for the CDR3 is TGTGCCTGGGGAGGACAGTATAATGAAAAACTGTTTTTT. It is translated as CAWGGQYNEKLFF. Variable domain in full (rest from reference TRBV30 and TRBJ1-4): SQTIHQWPATLVQPVGSPLSLECTVEGTSNPNLYWYRQAAGRGLQLLFYSVGIGQISSEVPQNLSASRPQDRQFILSSKKLLLSDSGFYLCAWGGQYNEKLFFGSGTQLSVL.

The chain has TRBV4-3 and TRBJ2-7; possible D gene TRBD1, 5 bases. The V gene's germline CDR1 is LGHNA and CDR2 YSLEER. V was shortened by 4 bases and J by 0 bases, with 10 bases between the two germline ends. The CDR3 runs 14 residues. CDR3 sequence (DNA): TGCGCCAGCAGCCCCGGACATGGCTCCTACGAGCAGTACTTC. Translating gives CASSPGHGSYEQYF.

The rearrangement links TRBV6-1 to TRBJ1-6; 10 bases align to TRBD1. Germline assignment: CDR1 MNHNS and CDR2 SASEGT. Trimming removed 7 bases from V and 13 bases from J; junction bases left unmatched: 10. The length of the CDR3 is 14 residues. The CDR3: CASTRTGGKAPLHF. DNA of the CDR3: TGTGCCAGCACCCGGACAGGGGGTAAGGCGCCCCTCCACTTT.

V is TRBV12-3 or TRBV12-4 and J is TRBJ1-3; D not certain. V lost 6 bases and J lost 0, with 6 bases in between. This CDR3 has 13 residues. The CDR3 region is CASRQTSGNTIYF. CDR3 DNA sequence: TGTGCCAGCAGACAGACCTCTGGAAACACCATATATTTT.

The rearrangement links TRBV2 to TRBJ1-2; 7 nucleotides match TRBD1. V shed 9 bases and J 4 bases; nucleotides not matched to a gene: 11. From germline, CDR1 is SNHLY and CDR2 FYNNEI. This CDR3 region has 14 residues. The DNA of the CDR3 is TGTGCCAGTTCGTTAACAGGGGACATCTATGGCTACACCTTC. It codes for CASSLTGDIYGYTF.

The chain uses TRBV30 and TRBJ1-2; D is perhaps TRBD1 (6 bases). The germline gives CDR1 GTSNPN, CDR2 SVGIG (reference sequence). Trimming removed 3 bases from V and 4 bases from J, with 15 bases in between. The CDR3 covers 14 residues. This CDR3 reads CAWSYQGFPYGYTF. The CDR3 nucleotides are TGTGCCTGGAGCTACCAGGGGTTTCCCTATGGCTACACCTTC.

This clone was recorded once. J is TRBJ2-7 and V is TRBV7-2; D perhaps matches TRBD2 (5 bases). Germline-derived CDR1 and CDR2 are SGHTA and FQGNSA. This CDR3 is 11 amino acids long. The ends were cut back, 8 bases at V and 4 bases at J, with 9 bases in the middle. Here the CDR3 DNA reads TGTGCCAGCGGACTGCCTTACGAGCAGTACTTC. Protein: CASGLPYEQYF.

This clone showed up just once. The V call is TRBV5-8, the J call TRBJ2-2, with 7 bases identical to TRBD1. The junction had 2 bases not matched to a gene; V was cut back by 3 bases and J by 6 bases. The CDR3 loop spans 13 amino acids. Per the germline V gene, CDR1 is SGHTS and CDR2 is YDEGEE. CDR3 region: CASSYDRAGELFF. The CDR3 region has the DNA TGTGCCAGCAGCTATGACAGGGCCGGGGAGCTGTTTTTT.